These 17 T cell receptor beta chains were all obtained from the same sample, sequenced in a study of blood T cells in healthy people across ages. With a J-beta primer mix and a sample-barcoded 5' primer, a second PCR ran about 7 to 12 cycles. TCRdb recomputed calls from the 5' RACE reads with MiXCR, one row per CDR3 protein. The sample holds roughly 800,000 distinct CDR3 sequences, 20% to 30% seen once. This sample was shared with a second study, whose subject was T cells of mothers and their children.

Material for sequencing was blood. These receptor sequences come from a boy between 10 and 17 years old in good health.

The chain uses TRBV11-2 and TRBJ2-2; tentative D call: TRBD1 (5 bases). V lost 10 bases to trimming and J lost 4 bases, with 16 bases between them. CDR1 and CDR2 (germline): SGHAT, FQNNGV. This CDR3 region has 14 residues. For the CDR3, the DNA is TGTGCCACCTCAAGACAGTCCCCCACCGGGGAGCTGTTTTTT. It is translated as CATSRQSPTGELFF.

This clonotype was found a few times. This chain connects TRBV20-1 to TRBJ1-2; TRBD1 might be the D (5 bases). V gave up 3 bases and J gave up 2 bases, with 19 bases separating them. This CDR3 is built from 16 residues. From germline, CDR1 is DFQATT and CDR2 SNEGSKA (reference sequence). Written as DNA, the CDR3 is TGCAGTGCTAGGACAGCATGGTCGGAAGGGAACTATGGCTACACCTTC. It encodes CSARTAWSEGNYGYTF.

This clonotype was detected a few times. This rearrangement joins TRBV25-1 to TRBJ1-5; D may be TRBD1 (5 bases). This CDR3 comprises 14 residues. Trimming took 2 bases from V and 5 from J, leaving 10 bases between them. CDR1 and CDR2 from the germline V gene are MGHDK and SYGVNS. The CDR3 here is CASSEQGWDQPQHF. The DNA for the CDR3 is TGTGCCAGCAGTGAACAGGGCTGGGATCAGCCCCAGCATTTT.

The chain combines TRBV28 with TRBJ2-5; D may be TRBD1 or TRBD2 (5 bases each). Near its end, the DNA agrees better with TRBJ2-1, so the J call may be wrong. Germline values: CDR1 MDHEN, CDR2 SYDVKM. The CDR3 spans 15 residues. DNA of the CDR3: TGTGCCAGCAGTTTATTGGGGGAACTGGGCAATGAGCAGTTCTTC. It specifies CASSLLGELGNEQFF.

This chain links TRBV7-2 with TRBJ2-3; 9 positions match TRBD2. V gave up 5 bases and J gave up 5 bases; unmatched junction bases: 8. The CDR3 contains 15 residues. The V gene's germline CDR1 is SGHTA and CDR2 FQGNSA. For the CDR3, the DNA is TGTGCCAGCAGCGTCGGACTAGCGTGGATAGATACGCAGTATTTT. It translates to CASSVGLAWIDTQYF.

The chain links TRBV6-2 or TRBV6-3 to TRBJ2-2, with D perhaps being TRBD1 or TRBD2 (6 bases each). The CDR3 runs 16 residues. V was pared by 2 bases and J by 3 bases, with 13 bases between. Germline lookup yields CDR1 MNHEY and CDR2 SVGEGT. This chain's CDR3 is CASSYPDGGYTGELFF. CDR3 DNA sequence: TGTGCCAGCAGTTACCCCGACGGGGGCTACACCGGGGAGCTGTTTTTT.

This chain joins TRBV29-1 and TRBJ1-1; TRBD1 aligns across 10 bases. CDR3 length equals 14 residues. The junction had 8 bases not matched to a gene; V was cut back by 5 bases and J by 5 bases. The V gene's germline CDR1 is SQVTM and CDR2 ANQGSEA. DNA of the CDR3: TGCAGCGTTCGACAGGGGGCGCGAAGGACTGAAGCTTTCTTT. Translating gives CSVRQGARRTEAFF.

This clonotype was recorded at least ten times. The chain carries TRBV5-6 and TRBJ2-5; D is perhaps TRBD1 or TRBD2 (5 bases each). Germline lookup yields CDR1 SGHDT and CDR2 YYEEEE. V dropped 0 bases and J dropped 5 bases, with 11 bases sitting between them. This CDR3 is built from 14 residues. The CDR3: CASSLGGTEETQYF. CDR3 DNA: TGTGCCAGCAGCTTGGGAGGGACGGAGGAGACCCAGTACTTC.

The rearrangement joins TRBV6-6 to TRBJ2-5; a weak D match, TRBD1 (6 bases). The germline V and J ends were trimmed by 5 bases and 2 bases, with 12 bases remaining between them. From germline, CDR1 is MNHNY and CDR2 SVGAGI (reference sequence). The CDR3 has 14 amino acids. This chain's CDR3 is CASSTRGPQETQYF. Here the CDR3 DNA reads TGTGCCAGCAGTACCAGGGGACCTCAAGAGACCCAGTACTTC.

The chain has TRBV6-2 or TRBV6-3 and TRBJ2-2; D is tentatively TRBD1 or TRBD2 (5 bases each). V was pared by 6 bases and J by 3 bases, with 11 bases between. The CDR3 has 14 residues. The germline gives CDR1 MNHEY, CDR2 SVGEGT. This CDR3 reads CASRVGDHTGELFF. CDR3 coding DNA: TGTGCCAGCAGGGTGGGGGACCACACCGGGGAGCTGTTTTTT.

This clonotype was counted a few times. The CDR3: CASSLQKYNSPLHF. DNA of the CDR3: TGTGCCAGCAGTTTACAGAAATATAATTCACCCCTCCACTTT. The J gene is TRBJ1-6, the V gene TRBV27; no clear D. Between the trimmed V and J ends, which lost 2 bases and 4 bases, there was a span of 6 bases. The germline V gene encodes CDR1 MNHEY and CDR2 SMNVEV (reference sequence). There are 14 residues in the CDR3.

This clonotype came up once. Relative to the germline gene, one junction end is altered; a read error may explain this. This chain connects TRBV29-1 to TRBJ1-1; 11 bases match TRBD1. CDR1 is SQVTM and CDR2 is ANQGSEA in the germline V gene. The CDR3 runs 16 residues. The CDR3 DNA reads TGCAGCGGTCGGGGGACAGGGGGACTAGAGAACACTGAAGCTTTATTT. Translating it yields CSGRGTGGLENTEALF.

The chain has TRBV6-5 and TRBJ1-4; D call uncertain. The CDR3 runs to 15 residues. With 6 bases removed from V and 12 bases from J, the gap between germline ends came to 23 bases. The germline V gene has CDR1 MNHEY and CDR2 SVGAGI. The DNA for the CDR3 is TGTGCCAGCAGCTACGGTAACAAAACCGGGCCCGAACTGTTTTTT. It yields the protein CASSYGNKTGPELFF.

The sample holds a few counts of this clonotype. The chain employs TRBV20-1 and TRBJ2-3, with TRBD2 matching 11 bases. This CDR3 spans 14 amino acids. In germline, CDR1 is DFQATT, CDR2 SNEGSKA (reference sequence). J was trimmed by 5 bases and V by 6 bases; bases with no gene match: 7. For the CDR3, the DNA is TGCAGTGCCCCCCTTAGCGGGAGGGGAGATACGCAGTATTTT. Translation: CSAPLSGRGDTQYF.

This clonotype was observed at least ten times. The V call is TRBV29-1, the J call TRBJ2-7; D is possibly TRBD1 (6 bases). The V gene's germline CDR1 is SQVTM and CDR2 ANQGSEA. The CDR3 totals 15 residues. Trimming took 6 bases from V and 3 from J, leaving 21 bases between them. CDR3 residues: CSVVLGLAGDYEQYF. CDR3 in DNA: TGCAGCGTCGTTCTGGGTCTTGCAGGGGACTACGAGCAGTACTTC.

The CDR3 loop reads CASSWGQGAAGTEAFF. The CDR3 nucleotides are TGTGCCAGCAGCTGGGGACAGGGGGCGGCGGGTACTGAAGCTTTCTTT. The rearrangement joins TRBV11-2 to TRBJ1-1, with 12 nucleotides matching TRBD1. The germline CDR1 and CDR2 sequences are SGHAT and FQNNGV. V lost 4 bases and J lost 5; bases outside the gene matches: 8. The CDR3 sequence is 16 residues long. The entire variable domain, with the rest obtained from reference TRBV11-2 and TRBJ1-1, is as follows: EAGVAQSPRYKIIEKRQSVAFWCNPISGHATLYWYQQILGQGPKLLIQFQNNGVVDDSQLPKDRFSAERLKGVDSTLKIQPAKLEDSAVYLCASSWGQGAAGTEAFFGQGTRLTVV.

A note on this clonotype: Compared with germline, one end of the junction differs, possibly owing to a read error. The J gene is TRBJ1-2, the V gene TRBV5-1; 8 nucleotides match TRBD1. This CDR3 comprises 15 residues. Germline CDR1 and CDR2: SGHRS and YFSETQ. CDR3 DNA sequence: TGCGCCAGCAGCGGGAGACAGGGGAATAACTATGGCTGCACCTTC. Translating gives CASSGRQGNNYGCTF.